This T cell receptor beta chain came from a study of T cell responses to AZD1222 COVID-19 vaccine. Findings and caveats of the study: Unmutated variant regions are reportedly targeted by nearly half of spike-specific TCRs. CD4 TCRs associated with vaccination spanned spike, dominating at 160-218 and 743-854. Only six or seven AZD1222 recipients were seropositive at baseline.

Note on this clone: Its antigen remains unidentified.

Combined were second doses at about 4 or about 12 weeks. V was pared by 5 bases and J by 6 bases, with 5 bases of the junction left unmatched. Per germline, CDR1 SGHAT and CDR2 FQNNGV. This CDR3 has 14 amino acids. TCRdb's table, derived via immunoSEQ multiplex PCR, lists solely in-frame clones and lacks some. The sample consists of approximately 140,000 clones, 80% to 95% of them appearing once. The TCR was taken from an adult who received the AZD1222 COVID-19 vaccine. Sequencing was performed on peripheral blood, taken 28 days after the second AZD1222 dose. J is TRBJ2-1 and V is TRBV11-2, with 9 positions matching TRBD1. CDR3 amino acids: CASSLGTGFNEQFF. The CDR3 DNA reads TGTGCCAGCAGCCTAGGGACAGGGTTCAATGAGCAGTTCTTC.